Following are 16 T cell receptor beta chains from one sample sequenced in a study of blood T cell repertoires in COVID-19. The data were produced by immunoSEQ multiplex PCR, yet TCRdb's version contains in-frame clones alone and is incomplete. The sample includes a few hundred thousand clones, 85% of them seen just once. The sequenced material came from peripheral blood. The receptor source for this set is a woman younger than 35 with acute or convalescent COVID-19.

The chain joins TRBV5-1 to TRBJ2-7; 7 bases align to TRBD2. J gave up 6 bases and V 5 bases, and 8 bases lay outside the gene matches. Germline V gives CDR1 SGHRS, CDR2 YFSETQ. The CDR3 contains 13 residues. The CDR3 sequence: CASRVSGGGEQYF. CDR3 coding DNA: TGCGCCAGCAGAGTGAGTGGGGGGGGCGAGCAGTACTTC. Based on the CDR3 plus reference TRBV5-1 and TRBJ2-7, the full variable domain is KAGVTQTPRYLIKTRGQQVTLSCSPISGHRSVSWYQQTPGQGLQFLFEYFSETQRNKGNFPGRFSGRQFSNSRSEMNVSTLELGDSALYLCASRVSGGGEQYFGPGTRLTVT.

This clone was counted once. The chain is built from TRBV5-1 and TRBJ2-2, with 9 bases matching TRBD1. Losses at the gene ends were 4 bases for V and 2 bases for J; bases not matched to a gene: 0. Germline CDR1 and CDR2: SGHRS and YFSETQ. The CDR3 extends over 14 amino acids. The CDR3 DNA sequence: TGCGCCAGCAGCACAGGGGGCAACACCGGGGAGCTGTTTTTT. Encoded protein: CASSTGGNTGELFF.

This clone was seen many times. V and J are TRBV27 and TRBJ2-1, with D maybe TRBD2 (5 bases). The V gene lost 1 base and the J gene lost 6 bases, with 16 bases spanning the gap. Germline V gene sequence: CDR1 MNHEY, CDR2 SMNVEV (reference sequence). The length of the CDR3 is 16 residues. The CDR3 protein is CASSLFMEAVGNEQFF. The CDR3 bases are TGTGCCAGCAGTTTATTTATGGAGGCGGTAGGCAATGAGCAGTTCTTC.

This clone has only one observation. The chain employs TRBV5-1 and TRBJ2-3; TRBD1 is a possible D gene (5 bases). This CDR3 region has 16 residues. V lost 4 bases and J 0 bases, leaving 15 bases between the germline ends. CDR1 is SGHRS and CDR2 is YFSETQ in the germline V gene. The CDR3 DNA is TGCGCCAGCAGCCCGCCTTCGACAGCTAGCACAGATACGCAGTATTTT. Translation: CASSPPSTASTDTQYF.

This clone was detected a few times. The chain uses TRBV5-1 and TRBJ2-5, with 8 bases lining up with TRBD1. The CDR3 runs to 15 residues. The junction had 5 bases not matched to a gene; V was cut back by 1 base and J by 3 bases. Germline loops: CDR1 SGHRS, CDR2 YFSETQ. CDR3 nucleotides: TGCGCCAGCAGCTTGATGGGACAGGACGAAGAGACCCAGTACTTC. Translating gives CASSLMGQDEETQYF. The whole variable domain, filled in from reference TRBV5-1 and TRBJ2-5, reads KAGVTQTPRYLIKTRGQQVTLSCSPISGHRSVSWYQQTPGQGLQFLFEYFSETQRNKGNFPGRFSGRQFSNSRSEMNVSTLELGDSALYLCASSLMGQDEETQYFGPGTRLLVL.

The rearrangement uses TRBV19 and TRBJ2-1, with 12 bases aligning to TRBD2. CDR1 LNHDA and CDR2 SQIVND come from the germline V gene (reference sequence). The CDR3 is 16 residues long. J lost 4 bases, V lost 6 bases, and 7 bases had no gene match. CDR3 in amino acids: CASRVNGLAGYNEQFF. The CDR3 bases are TGTGCCAGTAGAGTCAACGGACTAGCGGGATACAATGAGCAGTTCTTC. Full variable domain (rest looked up from reference TRBV19 and TRBJ2-1): DGGITQSPKYLFRKEGQNVTLSCEQNLNHDAMYWYRQDPGQGLRLIYYSQIVNDFQKGDIAEGYSVSREKKESFPLTVTSAQKNPTAFYLCASRVNGLAGYNEQFFGPGTRLTVL.

The V call is TRBV5-5, the J call TRBJ1-3, with 8 bases lining up with TRBD1. With V trimmed by 5 bases and J by 4 bases, 8 bases remained unmatched. Germline assignment: CDR1 SGHKS and CDR2 YYEKEE (reference sequence). The CDR3 sequence is 15 residues long. The CDR3 nucleotides read TGTGCCAGCAGTCGAAATGGACAGGGCGGAAACACCATATATTTT. Amino acids: CASSRNGQGGNTIYF.

This clone came up a few times. The gene calls are TRBV11-2 and TRBJ1-2; D possibly corresponds to TRBD1 (6 bases). The CDR3 contains 14 residues. The germline V gene has CDR1 SGHAT and CDR2 FQNNGV. The V end was cut by 5 bases, the J end by 7 bases, with 17 bases between. The CDR3 reads CASSAGAARGGYTF. The CDR3 DNA reads TGTGCCAGCAGCGCAGGGGCGGCGAGAGGTGGCTACACCTTC.

The J gene is TRBJ1-2, the V gene TRBV5-1; TRBD1 agrees at 9 bases. Germline loops: CDR1 SGHRS, CDR2 YFSETQ. Unmatched junction bases numbered 3, after V lost 2 bases and J lost 7 bases. The CDR3 covers 13 residues. The CDR3 DNA reads TGCGCCAGCAGCTTTGACAGGGGGTCTGGCTACACCTTC. Translated: CASSFDRGSGYTF. The variable domain in full, completed from reference TRBV5-1 and TRBJ1-2, reads KAGVTQTPRYLIKTRGQQVTLSCSPISGHRSVSWYQQTPGQGLQFLFEYFSETQRNKGNFPGRFSGRQFSNSRSEMNVSTLELGDSALYLCASSFDRGSGYTFGSGTRLTVV.

The gene calls are TRBV5-1 and TRBJ2-2; D is perhaps TRBD1 (6 bases). Per germline, CDR1 SGHRS and CDR2 YFSETQ. The CDR3 is 15 residues long. V lost 0 bases, J lost 0 bases, and 6 bases lay in between. The CDR3 sequence is CASSLGTANTGELFF. In DNA form, the CDR3 reads TGCGCCAGCAGCTTGGGGACAGCGAACACCGGGGAGCTGTTTTTT.

The gene calls are TRBV7-3 and TRBJ2-1, with 11 positions matching TRBD2. V was clipped by 5 bases and J by 4 bases; unmatched bases: 7. The CDR3 has 16 amino acids. Germline V gives CDR1 SGHTA, CDR2 FQGTGA. In DNA, the CDR3 is TGTGCCAGCAGCCCTCTCCCTAGCGGGGGGTACAATGAGCAGTTCTTC. This gives the protein CASSPLPSGGYNEQFF.

The J gene is TRBJ1-1, the V gene TRBV29-1; perhaps TRBD1 as D (6 bases). Germline-derived CDR1 and CDR2 are SQVTM and ANQGSEA. This CDR3 region has 11 residues. The V end lost 6 bases, the J end lost 7 bases, and 12 bases lay between the germline ends. The CDR3 DNA is TGCAGCGTGGGGGCGTTCATTGAAGCTTTCTTT. The encoded protein is CSVGAFIEAFF. The whole variable domain, filled in from reference TRBV29-1 and TRBJ1-1, reads SAVISQKPSRDICQRGTSLTIQCQVDSQVTMMFWYRQQPGQSLTLIATANQGSEATYESGFVIDKFPISRPNLTFSTLTVSNMSPEDSSIYLCSVGAFIEAFFGQGTRLTVV.

The chain uses TRBV6-5 and TRBJ2-7; D is possibly TRBD1 (6 bases). Germline CDR1 is MNHEY and CDR2 is SVGAGI. The ends were cut back, 8 bases at V and 6 bases at J, with 20 bases in the middle. The CDR3 loop spans 14 amino acids. The chain's CDR3 is CASQAGDLFGEQYF. The DNA of the CDR3 is TGTGCCAGCCAGGCAGGGGACCTTTTTGGCGAGCAGTACTTC.

The rearrangement links TRBV27 to TRBJ2-3; 12 nucleotides match TRBD2. The J segment lost 5 bases and the V segment lost 5 bases, leaving 8 bases of the junction unmatched. The CDR3 spans 16 residues. Germline values: CDR1 MNHEY, CDR2 SMNVEV (reference sequence). The CDR3 region is CASSTLAGGLRDTQYF. In DNA form, the CDR3 reads TGTGCCAGCAGTACTCTAGCGGGGGGGCTTCGAGATACGCAGTATTTT.

This chain links TRBV9 with TRBJ2-6; D is uncertain. Germline V CDR1 and CDR2: SGDLS, YYNGEE. This CDR3 is 16 amino acids long. The V and J ends lost 4 bases and 1 base respectively, with 12 bases between them. This chain's CDR3 is CASSLRVESGANVLTF. The CDR3 DNA reads as TGTGCCAGCAGCCTGAGAGTCGAATCTGGGGCCAACGTCCTGACTTTC.

The chain joins TRBV5-6 to TRBJ1-6; TRBD1 matches at 7 bases. Germline CDR1 and CDR2: SGHDT and YYEEEE. This CDR3 comprises 16 residues. Unmatched junction bases numbered 10, after V lost 3 bases and J lost 7 bases. CDR3: CASSYILTGKNSPLHF. In nucleotides, the CDR3 is TGTGCCAGCAGCTATATCCTGACAGGGAAAAATTCACCCCTCCACTTT.